What follows describes a single T cell receptor beta chain. Its target is not known. Looked up from germline, CDR1 is GTSNPN and CDR2 is SVGIG (reference sequence). The V end was cut by 7 bases, the J end by 6 bases, with 13 bases between. This CDR3 is 11 amino acids long. Source study methods: For the immunoSEQ data, sequences were junction-only without quality scores, so filtering differed. Data came from immunoSEQ multiplex PCR; TCRdb stores just in-frame clones and leaves some out. The D gene and trimming were derived from the DNA, and the V and J assignments and clone size from that table. The repertoire holds hundreds of thousands of clones, about 95% seen once, with 0.11% in the top ten. As defined, naive CD8 cells were CD45RO-negative and positively selected for CCR7, with terminally differentiated effector memory CD45RA+ cells excluded. These data belong to a study of shared clonotypes between healthy human individuals. Overall study findings and caveats: Approximately 4.6% of naive CD4 clonotypes were common to four donors.

The V call is TRBV30, the J call TRBJ2-7; TRBD2 might be the D (5 bases). Input material: naive CD8+ T cells sorted from blood. This clonotype was sampled from a woman aged 30 to 39 in good health. In DNA form, the CDR3 reads TGTGCCTCCCAGGCGGGTTCCGAGCAGTACTTC. Protein: CASQAGSEQYF.